This is a list of T cell receptor beta chains from one sample in a study of response to subunit inactivated influenza vaccine. TCRdb re-called the RT-PCR reads with MiXCR, one entry per CDR3 protein. The profile shows roughly 760,000 distinct CDR3 sequences, 21% of them singletons. Sequenced here: PBMCs from blood, sampled 4 to 6 days after vaccination. All receptors derive from a man over 45 who received an inactivated influenza vaccine. The CDR3 runs from the conserved cysteine through the conserved F or W. The D gene is left open where the match is weak. Some rows mark clone size as missing; the rest say once, few, many or name a class of expanded clone.

j_gene: TRBJ2-1
abundance: .
v_gene: TRBV5-1
d_gene: TRBD1
CDR3nt: TGCGCCAGCAGCCCTACAGGGGCCAGGGCAGATGAGCAGTTCTTC
CDR3aa: CASSPTGARADEQFF

j_gene: TRBJ2-3
abundance: .
v_gene: TRBV30
d_gene: .
CDR3nt: TGTGCCTGGAGTGTACTCAGGGTCGCAGATACGCAGTATTTT
CDR3aa: CAWSVLRVADTQYF

j_gene: TRBJ2-6
abundance: many
v_gene: TRBV9
d_gene: .
CDR3nt: TGTGCCAGCGGTGGGCAGGCCGGGGCCAACGTCCTGACTTTC
CDR3aa: CASGGQAGANVLTF

j_gene: TRBJ1-1
abundance: .
v_gene: TRBV29-1
d_gene: TRBD1
CDR3nt: TGCAGCGTTGAGGGCAGGGGGCTCGGCACTGAAGCTTTCTTT
CDR3aa: CSVEGRGLGTEAFF

j_gene: TRBJ2-1
abundance: few
v_gene: TRBV29-1
d_gene: .
CDR3nt: TGCAGCGTTGTTGGGGCCTACCTCAATGAGCAGTTCTTC
CDR3aa: CSVVGAYLNEQFF

j_gene: TRBJ2-1
abundance: .
v_gene: TRBV6-2/TRBV6-3
d_gene: .
CDR3nt: TGTGCCAGCAGGTACAATCGCCATACAGGGTCCTACAATGAGCAGTTCTTC
CDR3aa: CASRYNRHTGSYNEQFF

j_gene: TRBJ2-5
abundance: .
v_gene: TRBV9
d_gene: TRBD2
CDR3nt: TGTGCCAGCAGCGTAGTAACTAGCGGTGCTCGACAAGAGACCCAGTACTTC
CDR3aa: CASSVVTSGARQETQYF

j_gene: TRBJ1-5
abundance: .
v_gene: TRBV11-2
d_gene: TRBD1
CDR3nt: TGTGCCAGCAGCTTCGACAGGGGGCCCAATCAGCCCCAGCATTTT
CDR3aa: CASSFDRGPNQPQHF

j_gene: TRBJ2-7
abundance: few
v_gene: TRBV7-9
d_gene: .
CDR3nt: TGTGCCAGCACCGTCGGAGGCGTGGGCTTCGAGCAGTACTTC
CDR3aa: CASTVGGVGFEQYF

j_gene: TRBJ2-3
abundance: .
v_gene: TRBV5-1
d_gene: .
CDR3nt: TGCGCCAGCGAACTTGGGACTTCCACAGATACGCAGTATTTT
CDR3aa: CASELGTSTDTQYF

j_gene: TRBJ2-7
abundance: .
v_gene: TRBV20-1
d_gene: TRBD1
CDR3nt: TGCAGTGCTGACCGGGACAGGGACGAGCAGTACTTC
CDR3aa: CSADRDRDEQYF

j_gene: TRBJ2-1
abundance: few
v_gene: TRBV5-6
d_gene: .
CDR3nt: TGTGCCAGCAGCCGCCTAGGGCTCCGAAGCTCCTACAATGAGCAGTTCTTC
CDR3aa: CASSRLGLRSSYNEQFF

j_gene: TRBJ2-7
abundance: .
v_gene: TRBV29-1
d_gene: .
CDR3nt: TGCAGCGTTGACAAGGGTTACGAGCAGTACTTC
CDR3aa: CSVDKGYEQYF

j_gene: TRBJ2-7
abundance: .
v_gene: TRBV7-2
d_gene: .
CDR3nt: TGTGCCAGCAGCCAGAGAGGGCAGTACTACGAGCAGTACTTC
CDR3aa: CASSQRGQYYEQYF

j_gene: TRBJ2-1
abundance: many
v_gene: TRBV12-3/TRBV12-4
d_gene: .
CDR3nt: TGTGCCAGCAGTCCCCGGGACCTTGGGCACAATGAGCAGTTCTTC
CDR3aa: CASSPRDLGHNEQFF

j_gene: TRBJ2-3
abundance: .
v_gene: TRBV7-9
d_gene: TRBD1
CDR3nt: TGTGCCAGCACCGATCCGGGACAGTCGAGCCCAGATACGCAGTATTTT
CDR3aa: CASTDPGQSSPDTQYF

j_gene: TRBJ2-7
abundance: .
v_gene: TRBV20-1
d_gene: .
CDR3nt: TGCAGTGCAACCAGGGGAGACGAGCAGTACTTC
CDR3aa: CSATRGDEQYF

j_gene: TRBJ2-7
abundance: .
v_gene: TRBV2
d_gene: .
CDR3nt: TGTGCCAGCACGGGACCACAAGGGGAGCAGTACTTC
CDR3aa: CASTGPQGEQYF

j_gene: TRBJ2-3
abundance: .
v_gene: TRBV7-2
d_gene: .
CDR3nt: TGTGCCAGCAGTTCTGCGGTCACAGATACGCAGTATTTT
CDR3aa: CASSSAVTDTQYF

j_gene: TRBJ1-2
abundance: .
v_gene: TRBV28
d_gene: TRBD1
CDR3nt: TGTGCCAGCAGTTTCCCCGCAGGGGGCGCGGACTATGGCTACACCTTC
CDR3aa: CASSFPAGGADYGYTF

j_gene: TRBJ2-3
abundance: .
v_gene: TRBV20-1
d_gene: .
CDR3nt: TGCAGTGCTCCGGTGGGAGATACGCAGTATTTT
CDR3aa: CSAPVGDTQYF

j_gene: TRBJ2-1
abundance: few
v_gene: TRBV28
d_gene: TRBD2
CDR3nt: TGTGCTCCCTGTTGGGTACTAGCGGGGTTCGGTAGCGTCAATGAGCAGTTCTTC
CDR3aa: CAPCWVLAGFGSVNEQFF

j_gene: TRBJ1-2
abundance: once
v_gene: TRBV29-1
d_gene: TRBD1
CDR3nt: TGCAGCGTTGGTCCGGGACAGGGTGACTATGGCTACACCTTC
CDR3aa: CSVGPGQGDYGYTF

j_gene: TRBJ2-1
abundance: .
v_gene: TRBV29-1
d_gene: .
CDR3nt: TGCAGCGTTTTCGAAGGGTTTAATGAGCAGTTCTTC
CDR3aa: CSVFEGFNEQFF

j_gene: TRBJ1-2
abundance: many
v_gene: TRBV10-3
d_gene: .
CDR3nt: TGTGCCATCAGATCCTTGGGGGCGAACTATGGCTACACCTTC
CDR3aa: CAIRSLGANYGYTF

j_gene: TRBJ2-1
abundance: .
v_gene: TRBV9
d_gene: .
CDR3nt: TGTGCCAGCGCCAAGGCGGGGAGCTCCTACAATGAGCAGTTCTTC
CDR3aa: CASAKAGSSYNEQFF

j_gene: TRBJ2-2
abundance: few
v_gene: TRBV5-1
d_gene: TRBD1
CDR3nt: TGCGCCAGCAGCTTGGGCCGGGACAGCGGGGAGCTGTTTTTT
CDR3aa: CASSLGRDSGELFF

j_gene: TRBJ2-7
abundance: few
v_gene: TRBV10-3
d_gene: .
CDR3nt: TGTGCCATCAGTGAAGACACCTACGAGCAGTACTTC
CDR3aa: CAISEDTYEQYF

j_gene: TRBJ2-1
abundance: many
v_gene: TRBV5-6
d_gene: .
CDR3nt: TGTGCCACTCACAACGATTTAGTTTCGGGGAATGAGCAGTTCTTC
CDR3aa: CATHNDLVSGNEQFF